A single sample is the source of the 11 T cell receptor beta chains below, sequenced in a study of naive and memory T cell subsets. An equimolar mix of two oligonucleotides served as the beta constant-region primer for TRBC1 and TRBC2. Ligated cDNA was amplified by four rounds of PCR with nested alpha and beta constant-region primers and SP2. TCRdb re-derived calls from the UMI-ligation and nested PCR reads in MiXCR, one entry per CDR3 protein. This sample has about 9,700 distinct CDR3 sequences, with roughly 5.5% found just once. Sequenced input: CD4+ TEMRA cells from blood. Noted subset: effector memory re-expressing CD45RA, CD45RA+ CD27-. These receptor sequences come from a human donor in good health.

At least ten counts were recorded for this clonotype. The gene calls are TRBV28 and TRBJ2-3; the D gene is possibly TRBD1 (6 bases). Germline assignment: CDR1 MDHEN and CDR2 SYDVKM. The CDR3 totals 17 residues. V was shortened by 5 bases and J by 1 base, with 19 bases between the two germline ends. CDR3: CASSETGTPPRTDTQYF. The CDR3 region has the DNA TGTGCCAGCAGTGAGACCGGGACACCGCCCCGCACAGATACGCAGTATTTT.

This clonotype was observed at least ten times. The chain employs TRBV4-3 and TRBJ2-3; D is perhaps TRBD2 (7 bases). Germline V gene lookup returns CDR1 LGHNA and CDR2 YSLEER. The ends were cut back, 1 base at V and 0 bases at J, with 14 bases in the middle. This CDR3 contains 17 residues. The CDR3 bases are TGCGCCAGCAGCCAAGGCGGGGGCCTAAGAAGCACAGATACGCAGTATTTT. It encodes CASSQGGGLRSTDTQYF.

In this sample, this clonotype turned up many times. The chain has TRBV3-1 and TRBJ2-1; 8 positions agree with TRBD1. Trimming at V came to 0 bases and at J to 6 bases, leaving 13 bases not matched to a gene. The germline gives CDR1 LGHDT, CDR2 YNNKEL (reference sequence). This CDR3 spans 18 amino acids. The CDR3 DNA reads as TGTGCCAGCAGCCAAGATCCCCCGAACAGGGGGAGCGGCAATGAGCAGTTCTTC. Protein sequence: CASSQDPPNRGSGNEQFF.

This clonotype was seen repeatedly, ten times or more. The DNA of the CDR3 is TGTGCCAGCAGCACCACCTCTCGGCTAGACTATGGCTACACCTTC. Its protein is CASSTTSRLDYGYTF. V and J are TRBV7-9 and TRBJ1-2; D is unresolved. The CDR3 sequence is 15 residues long. Germline V gene lookup returns CDR1 SEHNR and CDR2 FQNEAQ (reference sequence). V dropped 5 bases and J dropped 3 bases, with 16 bases sitting between them. Drawing the rest from reference TRBV7-9 and TRBJ1-2, the complete variable domain is DTGVSQNPRHKITKRGQNVTFRCDPISEHNRLYWYRQTLGQGPEFLTYFQNEAQLEKSRLLSDRFSAERPKGSFSTLEIQRTEQGDSAMYLCASSTTSRLDYGYTFGSGTRLTVV.

Only a few counts were recorded for this clonotype. The rearrangement uses TRBV6-1 and TRBJ2-5; maybe TRBD2 (5 bases). With 5 bases removed from V and 0 bases from J, the gap between germline ends came to 10 bases. Looked up from germline, CDR1 is MNHNS and CDR2 is SASEGT. The CDR3 has 14 amino acids. The CDR3 region has the DNA TGTGCCAGCAGTAGGACGGGGTACCAAGAGACCCAGTACTTC. As protein: CASSRTGYQETQYF.

A few counts support this clonotype. The V gene is TRBV7-9, the J gene TRBJ1-1; 8 positions match TRBD1. V was clipped by 8 bases and J by 1 base; unmatched bases: 6. The V gene's germline CDR1 is SEHNR and CDR2 FQNEAQ (reference sequence). This CDR3 contains 14 residues. The CDR3 coding sequence is TGTGCCAGCGGACAGGGTCCGGCGAACACTGAAGCTTTCTTT. This encodes CASGQGPANTEAFF.

This clonotype was picked up many times. The chain carries TRBV29-1 and TRBJ2-7, with no clear D. Deletions cut 6 bases from V and 2 bases from J, with 14 bases between. CDR1 and CDR2 from the germline V gene are SQVTM and ANQGSEA. The length of the CDR3 is 13 residues. CDR3 in DNA: TGCAGCGTGCAGACATCCGAAGCCTACGAGCAGTACTTC. The encoded protein is CSVQTSEAYEQYF.

The chain joins TRBV27 to TRBJ2-1; D unresolved. Per the germline V gene, CDR1 is MNHEY and CDR2 is SMNVEV (reference sequence). V was shortened by 0 bases and J by 8 bases, with 11 bases between the two germline ends. CDR3 length: 14 amino acids. The CDR3 sequence: CASSLSAGGHEQFF. As DNA, the CDR3 is TGTGCCAGCAGTTTATCAGCCGGCGGCCATGAGCAGTTCTTC.

This clonotype was recorded many times. The chain links TRBV4-3 to TRBJ2-2, with TRBD1 matching 7 bases. This CDR3 contains 14 residues. The germline V gene has CDR1 LGHNA and CDR2 YSLEER. With V trimmed by 1 base and J by 5 bases, 1 base remained unmatched. The CDR3 coding sequence is TGCGCCAGCAGCCAAGTACAGGGGACCGGGGAGCTGTTTTTT. Translated, it gives CASSQVQGTGELFF.

This clonotype has a count of ten or more. The V gene is TRBV5-4, the J gene TRBJ1-6, with 9 bases lining up with TRBD1. From germline, CDR1 is SGHNT and CDR2 YYREEE (reference sequence). The CDR3 is 15 amino acids. V lost 0 bases to trimming and J lost 11 bases; unmatched junction nucleotides: 6. CDR3 in amino acids: CASSLAGTGRAPLHF. DNA for the CDR3: TGTGCCAGCAGCTTGGCCGGGACAGGGAGGGCACCCCTCCACTTT.

The V call is TRBV2, the J call TRBJ2-7, with a tentative D call TRBD1 (5 bases). Germline assignment: CDR1 SNHLY and CDR2 FYNNEI. The CDR3 spans 13 residues. V was trimmed by 7 bases and J by 5 bases, leaving 15 bases between them. CDR3: CASTSAGFDEQYF. CDR3 coding DNA: TGTGCCAGCACAAGCGCAGGGTTCGACGAGCAGTACTTC.